Listed here are 9 T cell receptor beta chains from one sample, sequenced in a study of OX40 agonist ivuxolimab in advanced cancers. Here immunoSEQ multiplex PCR was the method, and the copy in TCRdb shows in-frame clones only, minus some. The data show 60,000 or so clones, with approximately 89% seen just once and approximately 12% held by the top ten. Source: CD4+ or CD8+ T cells sorted from blood, taken in a trial of the OX40 agonist ivuxolimab. These receptors were collected from an adult with an advanced solid tumor such as melanoma, head and neck, liver or kidney cancer.

This chain connects TRBV9 to TRBJ1-1, with 9 positions matching TRBD1. The junction had 13 bases not matched to a gene; V was cut back by 7 bases and J by 6 bases. The CDR3 covers 15 residues. Per the germline V gene, CDR1 is SGDLS and CDR2 is YYNGEE. Here the CDR3 reads CASGPGQGWGSEAFF. CDR3 DNA sequence: TGTGCCAGCGGGCCGGGACAGGGTTGGGGCTCTGAAGCTTTCTTT.

This chain connects TRBV29-1 to TRBJ1-2; D ambiguous. CDR1 is SQVTM, CDR2 ANQGSEA, per germline. The V end lost 7 bases, the J end lost 10 bases, and 16 bases lay between the germline ends. The CDR3 totals 11 residues. CDR3 DNA: TGCAGCGCCCGGGCACCCCCTGACTACACCTTC. Its translation: CSARAPPDYTF.

The chain links TRBV30 to TRBJ1-6, with a possible D match to TRBD1 (5 bases). Looked up from germline, CDR1 is GTSNPN and CDR2 is SVGIG (reference sequence). CDR3 size: 13 residues. V was clipped by 0 bases and J by 5 bases, with 5 bases between them. CDR3 sequence: CAWSVQDNSPLHF. For the CDR3, the DNA is TGTGCCTGGAGTGTACAGGATAATTCACCCCTCCACTTT. Full variable domain (rest looked up from reference TRBV30 and TRBJ1-6): SQTIHQWPATLVQPVGSPLSLECTVEGTSNPNLYWYRQAAGRGLQLLFYSVGIGQISSEVPQNLSASRPQDRQFILSSKKLLLSDSGFYLCAWSVQDNSPLHFGNGTRLTVT.

This clone was found once. The chain has TRBV27 and TRBJ2-1, with D tentatively TRBD2 (5 bases). Germline CDR1 reads MNHEY; CDR2 reads SMNVEV (reference sequence). The ends were cut back, 5 bases at V and 4 bases at J, with 6 bases in the middle. The CDR3 runs 12 residues. Here the CDR3 reads CASSRDYNEQFF. The DNA of the CDR3 is TGTGCCAGCAGTCGGGATTACAATGAGCAGTTCTTC.

This clone is large. The chain combines TRBV27 with TRBJ2-7, with D tentatively TRBD2 (5 bases). The germline gives CDR1 MNHEY, CDR2 SMNVEV (reference sequence). V was cut by 3 bases and J by 6 bases, with 12 bases left in between. The CDR3 contains 13 residues. CDR3 in DNA: TGTGCCAGCAGTTTTGGCGCGGGCCTCGAGCAGTACTTC. It codes for CASSFGAGLEQYF.

V is TRBV27 and J is TRBJ2-1, with 7 bases aligning to TRBD1. The CDR3 is made up of 16 amino acids. Trimming removed 2 bases from V and 7 bases from J; junction bases left unmatched: 11. The germline V gene has CDR1 MNHEY and CDR2 SMNVEV (reference sequence). The CDR3 reads CASSLQDRVAANEQFF. The DNA for the CDR3 is TGTGCCAGCAGTTTACAAGACAGGGTGGCGGCGAATGAGCAGTTCTTC.

This CDR3 reads CSVEVRQGGRQETQYF. The DNA for the CDR3 is TGCAGCGTTGAAGTCCGACAGGGGGGAAGGCAAGAGACCCAGTACTTC. The chain couples TRBV29-1 to TRBJ2-5; 9 bases align to TRBD1. V was pared by 1 base and J by 2 bases, with 8 bases of the junction left unmatched. Germline V gives CDR1 SQVTM, CDR2 ANQGSEA. The CDR3 runs to 16 residues.

The chain combines TRBV18 with TRBJ2-5; 7 nucleotides align to TRBD1. Germline loops: CDR1 KGHSH, CDR2 LQKENI. This CDR3 has 12 residues. V was clipped by 8 bases and J by 0 bases; unmatched bases: 0. The CDR3, as DNA: TGTGCCAGCACAGGGGACCAAGAGACCCAGTACTTC. Protein: CASTGDQETQYF.

This clone was picked up one time. The rearrangement joins TRBV30 to TRBJ2-3; D is unclear. CDR1 and CDR2 from the germline V gene are GTSNPN and SVGIG (reference sequence). The CDR3 is 14 amino acids. Deletions cut 0 bases from V and 6 bases from J, with 13 bases between. CDR3 amino acids: CAWSVLDPLDTQYF. CDR3 sequence (DNA): TGTGCCTGGAGTGTATTGGATCCCTTGGATACGCAGTATTTT.